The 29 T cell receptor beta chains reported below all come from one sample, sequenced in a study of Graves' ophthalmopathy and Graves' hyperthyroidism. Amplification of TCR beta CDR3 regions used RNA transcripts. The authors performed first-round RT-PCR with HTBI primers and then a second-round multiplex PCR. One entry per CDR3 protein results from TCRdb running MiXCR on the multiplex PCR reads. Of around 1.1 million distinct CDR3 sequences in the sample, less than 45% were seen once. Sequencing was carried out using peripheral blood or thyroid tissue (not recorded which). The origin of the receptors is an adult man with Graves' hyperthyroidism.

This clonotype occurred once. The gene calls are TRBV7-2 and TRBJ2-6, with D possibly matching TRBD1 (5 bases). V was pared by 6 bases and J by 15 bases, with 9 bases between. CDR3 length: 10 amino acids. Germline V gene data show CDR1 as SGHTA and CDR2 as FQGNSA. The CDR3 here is CASSGASLTF. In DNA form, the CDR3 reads TGTGCCAGCAGTGGGGCCAGCCTGACTTTC.

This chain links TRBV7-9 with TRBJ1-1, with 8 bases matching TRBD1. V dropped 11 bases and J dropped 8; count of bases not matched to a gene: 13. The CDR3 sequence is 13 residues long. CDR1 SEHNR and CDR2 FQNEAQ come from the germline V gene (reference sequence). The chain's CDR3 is CAWSVRQGLEAFF. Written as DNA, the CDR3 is TGTGCCTGGAGTGTACGACAGGGGCTCGAAGCTTTCTTT. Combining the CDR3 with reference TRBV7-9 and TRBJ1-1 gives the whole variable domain DTGVSQNPRHKITKRGQNVTFRCDPISEHNRLYWYRQTLGQGPEFLTYFQNEAQLEKSRLLSDRFSAERPKGSFSTLEIQRTEQGDSAMYLCAWSVRQGLEAFFGQGTRLTVV.

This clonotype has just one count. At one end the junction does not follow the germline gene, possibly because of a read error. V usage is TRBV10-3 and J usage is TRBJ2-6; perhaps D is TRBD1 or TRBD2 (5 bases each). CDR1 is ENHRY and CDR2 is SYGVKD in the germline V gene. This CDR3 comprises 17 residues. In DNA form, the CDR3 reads TGTGCCAGCAGTCCCGGGACGGAAAGTTCTGGGGCCAACGTCCTGACTTTC. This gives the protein CASSPGTESSGANVLTF.

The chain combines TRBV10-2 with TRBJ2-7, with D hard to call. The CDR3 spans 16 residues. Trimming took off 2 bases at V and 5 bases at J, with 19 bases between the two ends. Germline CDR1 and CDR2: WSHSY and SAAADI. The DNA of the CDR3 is TGCGCCAGCAGTGAGCCGATTTTTCAACCTCTAGACGAGCAGTACTTC. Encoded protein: CASSEPIFQPLDEQYF.

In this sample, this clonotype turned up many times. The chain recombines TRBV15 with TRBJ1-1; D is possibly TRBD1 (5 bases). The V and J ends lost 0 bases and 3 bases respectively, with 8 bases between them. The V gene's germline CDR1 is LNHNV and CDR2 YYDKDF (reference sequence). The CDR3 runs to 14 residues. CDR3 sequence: CATSRERQYTEAFF. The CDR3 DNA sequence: TGTGCCACCAGCAGAGAACGACAGTACACTGAAGCTTTCTTT.

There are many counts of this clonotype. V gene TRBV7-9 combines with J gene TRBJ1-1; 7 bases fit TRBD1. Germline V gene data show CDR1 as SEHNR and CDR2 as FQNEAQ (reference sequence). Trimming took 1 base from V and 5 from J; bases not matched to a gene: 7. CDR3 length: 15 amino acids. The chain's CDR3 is CASSLGVTGLTEAFF. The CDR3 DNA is TGTGCCAGCAGCTTAGGGGTGACAGGGTTGACTGAAGCTTTCTTT.

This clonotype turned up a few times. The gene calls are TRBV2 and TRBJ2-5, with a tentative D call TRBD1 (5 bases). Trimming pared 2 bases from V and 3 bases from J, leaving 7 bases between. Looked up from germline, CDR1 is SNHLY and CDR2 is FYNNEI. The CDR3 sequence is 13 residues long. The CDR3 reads CASSEIGEETQYF. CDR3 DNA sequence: TGTGCCAGCAGTGAAATAGGGGAAGAGACCCAGTACTTC.

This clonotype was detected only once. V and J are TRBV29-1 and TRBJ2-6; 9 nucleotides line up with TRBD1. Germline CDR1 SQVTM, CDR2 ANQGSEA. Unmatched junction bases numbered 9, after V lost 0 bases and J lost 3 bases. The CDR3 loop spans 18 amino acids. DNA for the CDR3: TGCAGCGTTGAAGATGATCCGGGACAGGGTTTTGGGGCCAACGTCCTGACTTTC. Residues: CSVEDDPGQGFGANVLTF.

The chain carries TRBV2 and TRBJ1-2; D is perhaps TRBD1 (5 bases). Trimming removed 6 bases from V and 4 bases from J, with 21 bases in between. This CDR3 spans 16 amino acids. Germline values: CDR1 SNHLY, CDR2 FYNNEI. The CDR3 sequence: CASRTGAAKGSYGYTF. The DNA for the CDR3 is TGTGCCAGCAGGACCGGAGCGGCCAAGGGGTCCTATGGCTACACCTTC.

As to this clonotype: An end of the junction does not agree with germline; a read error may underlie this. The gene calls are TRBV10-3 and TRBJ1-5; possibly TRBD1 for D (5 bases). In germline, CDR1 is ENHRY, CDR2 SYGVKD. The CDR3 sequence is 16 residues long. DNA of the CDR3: TGTGCCATCAGTGAGTTTGGGGGTTCCGGCAATCAGCCCCAGCGTTTT. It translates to CAISEFGGSGNQPQRF.

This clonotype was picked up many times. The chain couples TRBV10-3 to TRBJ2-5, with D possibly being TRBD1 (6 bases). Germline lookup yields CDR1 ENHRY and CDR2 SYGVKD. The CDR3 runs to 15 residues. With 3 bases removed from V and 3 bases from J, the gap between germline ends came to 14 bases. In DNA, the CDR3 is TGTGCCATCAGTGAAAGCTACAGGGCTGAAGAGACCCAGTACTTC. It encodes CAISESYRAEETQYF.

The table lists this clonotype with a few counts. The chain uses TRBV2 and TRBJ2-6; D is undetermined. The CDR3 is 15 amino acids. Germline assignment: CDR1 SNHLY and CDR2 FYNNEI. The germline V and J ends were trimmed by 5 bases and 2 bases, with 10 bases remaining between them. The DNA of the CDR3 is TGTGCCAGCAGTTTCCTAGGGACTGGGGCCAACGTCCTGACTTTC. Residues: CASSFLGTGANVLTF.

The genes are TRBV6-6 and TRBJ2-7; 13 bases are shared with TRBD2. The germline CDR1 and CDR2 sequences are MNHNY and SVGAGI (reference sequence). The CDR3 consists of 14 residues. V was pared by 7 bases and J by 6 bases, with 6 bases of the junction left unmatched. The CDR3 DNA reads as TGTGCCAGCAACAGACTAGCGGGAGGTGTCGAGCAGTACTTC. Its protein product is CASNRLAGGVEQYF.

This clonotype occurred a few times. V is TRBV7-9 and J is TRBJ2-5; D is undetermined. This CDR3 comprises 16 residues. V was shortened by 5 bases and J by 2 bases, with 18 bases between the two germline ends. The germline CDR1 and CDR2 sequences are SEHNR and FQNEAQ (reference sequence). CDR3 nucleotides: TGTGCCAGCAGCCCCGAACAGTTCCCGGTACAAGAGACCCAGTACTTC. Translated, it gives CASSPEQFPVQETQYF.

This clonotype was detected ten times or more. The CDR3, as DNA: TGTGCCAGCAGTTTAGAACTCAGGAACACGGACTATGGCTACACCTTC. Translated, it gives CASSLELRNTDYGYTF. This chain links TRBV12-3 or TRBV12-4 with TRBJ1-2; D gene unclear. V was cut by 1 base and J by 3 bases, with 15 bases left in between. There are 16 residues in the CDR3.

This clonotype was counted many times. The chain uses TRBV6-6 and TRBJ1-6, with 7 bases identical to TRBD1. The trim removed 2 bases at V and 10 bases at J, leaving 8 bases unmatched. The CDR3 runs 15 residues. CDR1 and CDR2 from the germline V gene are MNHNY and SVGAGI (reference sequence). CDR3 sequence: CASSYAKTGNSPLHF. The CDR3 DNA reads TGTGCCAGCAGTTACGCCAAGACAGGGAACTCACCCCTCCACTTT.

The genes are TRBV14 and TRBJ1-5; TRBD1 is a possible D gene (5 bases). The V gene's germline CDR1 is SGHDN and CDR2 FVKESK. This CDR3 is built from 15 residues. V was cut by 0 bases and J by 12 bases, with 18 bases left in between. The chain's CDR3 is CASSQEGAQGRDQHF. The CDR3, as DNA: TGTGCCAGCAGCCAAGAAGGGGCCCAGGGACGGGACCAGCATTTT.

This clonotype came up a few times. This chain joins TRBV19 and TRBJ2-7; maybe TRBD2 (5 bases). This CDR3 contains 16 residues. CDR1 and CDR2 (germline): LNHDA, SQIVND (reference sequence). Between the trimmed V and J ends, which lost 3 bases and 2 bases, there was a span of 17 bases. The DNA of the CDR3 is TGTGCCAGTAGTATTTCGGGATTTCCCCCAACCTACGAGCAGTACTTC. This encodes CASSISGFPPTYEQYF.

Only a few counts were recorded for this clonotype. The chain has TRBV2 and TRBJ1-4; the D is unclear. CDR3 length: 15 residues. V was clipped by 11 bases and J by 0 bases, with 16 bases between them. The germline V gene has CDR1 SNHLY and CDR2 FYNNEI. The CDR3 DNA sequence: TGTGCCTGTCAGACCAGCTCGGCAACTAATGAAAAACTGTTTTTT. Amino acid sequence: CACQTSSATNEKLFF.

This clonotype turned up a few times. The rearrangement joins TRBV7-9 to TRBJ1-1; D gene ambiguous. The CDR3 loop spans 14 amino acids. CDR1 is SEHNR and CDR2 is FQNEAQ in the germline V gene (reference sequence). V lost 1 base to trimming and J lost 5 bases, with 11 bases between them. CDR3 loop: CASSLDGLRTEAFF. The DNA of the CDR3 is TGTGCCAGCAGCTTAGATGGGTTGCGGACTGAAGCTTTCTTT.

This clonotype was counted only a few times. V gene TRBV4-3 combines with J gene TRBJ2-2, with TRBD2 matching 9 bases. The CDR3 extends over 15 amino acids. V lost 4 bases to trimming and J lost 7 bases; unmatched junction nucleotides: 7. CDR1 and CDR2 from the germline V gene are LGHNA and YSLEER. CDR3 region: CASSPIAGEVGELFF. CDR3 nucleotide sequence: TGCGCCAGCAGCCCAATAGCGGGAGAGGTCGGGGAGCTGTTTTTT.

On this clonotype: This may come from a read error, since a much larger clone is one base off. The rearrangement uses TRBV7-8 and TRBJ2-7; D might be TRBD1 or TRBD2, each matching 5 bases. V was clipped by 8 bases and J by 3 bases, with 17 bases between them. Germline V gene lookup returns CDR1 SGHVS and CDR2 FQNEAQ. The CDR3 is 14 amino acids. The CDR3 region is CASGRDGFFYEQYF. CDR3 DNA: TGTGCCAGCGGCAGGGACGGATTCTTCTACGAGCAGTACTTC.

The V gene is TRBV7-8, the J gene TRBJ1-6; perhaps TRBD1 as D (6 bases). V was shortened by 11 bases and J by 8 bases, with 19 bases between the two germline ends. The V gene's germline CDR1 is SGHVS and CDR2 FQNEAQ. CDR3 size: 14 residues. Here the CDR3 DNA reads TGTGCCCACGCTCCGGGGACACGGGATTCACCCCTCCACTTT. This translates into CAHAPGTRDSPLHF.

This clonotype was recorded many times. The CDR3 DNA sequence: TGTGCCAGCAGCTTTCGATCCGGGACAGATAATTCACCCCTCCACTTT. It translates to CASSFRSGTDNSPLHF. The V gene is TRBV7-9, the J gene TRBJ1-6, with 7 bases fitting TRBD1. With 3 bases clipped from V and 5 bases from J, the junction kept 7 bases outside the gene matches. The CDR3 runs to 16 residues. CDR1 is SEHNR and CDR2 is FQNEAQ in the germline V gene (reference sequence). Full variable domain (rest looked up from reference TRBV7-9 and TRBJ1-6): DTGVSQNPRHKITKRGQNVTFRCDPISEHNRLYWYRQTLGQGPEFLTYFQNEAQLEKSRLLSDRFSAERPKGSFSTLEIQRTEQGDSAMYLCASSFRSGTDNSPLHFGNGTRLTVT.

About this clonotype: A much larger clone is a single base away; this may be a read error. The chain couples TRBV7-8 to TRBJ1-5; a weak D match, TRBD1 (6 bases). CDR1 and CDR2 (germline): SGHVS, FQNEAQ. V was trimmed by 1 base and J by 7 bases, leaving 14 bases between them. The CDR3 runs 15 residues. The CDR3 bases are TGTGCCAGCAGCTTAGGGGACAAACGGATCCAGCCCCAGCATTTT. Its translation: CASSLGDKRIQPQHF.

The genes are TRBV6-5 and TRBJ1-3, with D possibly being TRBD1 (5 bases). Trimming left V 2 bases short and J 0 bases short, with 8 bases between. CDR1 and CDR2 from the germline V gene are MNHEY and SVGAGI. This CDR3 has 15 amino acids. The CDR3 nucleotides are TGTGCCAGCAGTTACGGGGCCGCCTCTGGAAACACCATATATTTT. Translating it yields CASSYGAASGNTIYF.

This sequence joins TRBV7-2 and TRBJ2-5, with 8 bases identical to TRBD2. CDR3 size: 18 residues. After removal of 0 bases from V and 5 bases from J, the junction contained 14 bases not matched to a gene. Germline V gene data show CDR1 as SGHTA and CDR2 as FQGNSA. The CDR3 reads CASSLAIGGGTLVETQYF. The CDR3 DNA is TGTGCCAGCAGCTTAGCGATAGGCGGGGGGACATTGGTTGAGACCCAGTACTTC.

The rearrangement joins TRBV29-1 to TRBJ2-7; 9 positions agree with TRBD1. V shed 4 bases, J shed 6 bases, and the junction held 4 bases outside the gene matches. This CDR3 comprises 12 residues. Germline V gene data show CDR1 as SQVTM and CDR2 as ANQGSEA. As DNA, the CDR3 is TGCAGCGTTGCGACAGGGGGGTTCGAGCAGTACTTC. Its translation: CSVATGGFEQYF.

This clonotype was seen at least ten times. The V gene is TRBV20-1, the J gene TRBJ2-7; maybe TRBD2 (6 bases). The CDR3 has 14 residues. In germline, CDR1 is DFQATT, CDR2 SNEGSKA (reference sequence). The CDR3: CSMAGPSSREEQYF. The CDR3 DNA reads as TGCAGCATGGCGGGGCCTAGCTCACGAGAAGAGCAGTACTTC.